This TCR beta chain was documented in a study of T cell responses to AZD1222 COVID-19 vaccine. V was clipped by 5 bases and J by 9 bases; unmatched bases: 12. The CDR3 is made up of 15 amino acids. Germline V lookup: CDR1 SEHNR, CDR2 FQNEAQ (reference sequence). General study points: Unmutated variant regions are reportedly the target of nearly half of TCRs that are spike-specific.

To note about this clone: Its cognate antigen is unknown.

The assay was immunoSEQ multiplex PCR, and TCRdb's table has in-frame clones only and misses some. The data show roughly 80,000 clones, roughly 90% seen once. This sequence was found in an adult in good health. Specimen: peripheral blood, collected on day 0 of AZD1222 vaccination. V usage is TRBV7-9 and J usage is TRBJ1-2; 10 nucleotides align to TRBD1. Here the CDR3 reads CASSPDRGRDFSYTF. CDR3 DNA sequence: TGTGCCAGCAGCCCCGACAGGGGGCGCGATTTTAGCTACACCTTC. The full variable domain, in which reference TRBV7-9 and TRBJ1-2 provide the parts outside the CDR3, is DTGVSQNPRHKITKRGQNVTFRCDPISEHNRLYWYRQTLGQGPEFLTYFQNEAQLEKSRLLSDRFSAERPKGSFSTLEIQRTEQGDSAMYLCASSPDRGRDFSYTFGSGTRLTVV.